This T cell receptor (beta chain) was found in a study of T cells in Graves' hyperthyroidism and ophthalmopathy. The investigators amplified TCR beta CDR3 regions from RNA transcripts. HTBI primers were the set used in a first-round RT-PCR of the TCR CDR3. TCRdb fed the multiplex PCR reads into MiXCR, producing one record per CDR3 protein. The top ten clones hold under 8% of a sample with roughly 570,000 distinct CDR3 sequences, about a sixth of them seen once. This clonotype was observed at least ten times. Germline V gene data show CDR1 as MNHEY and CDR2 as SVGEGT. The length of the CDR3 is 15 residues. V lost 5 bases, J lost 5 bases, and 16 bases lay in between.

Sample: blood. This receptor was taken from a woman under 40 with Graves' hyperthyroidism. The chain recombines TRBV6-2 or TRBV6-3 with TRBJ2-1; D tentatively fits TRBD1 or TRBD2 (5 bases each). The CDR3 reads CASSRGPLGNNEQFF. The CDR3 DNA reads as TGTGCCAGCAGTAGGGGACCACTGGGAAACAATGAGCAGTTCTTC.